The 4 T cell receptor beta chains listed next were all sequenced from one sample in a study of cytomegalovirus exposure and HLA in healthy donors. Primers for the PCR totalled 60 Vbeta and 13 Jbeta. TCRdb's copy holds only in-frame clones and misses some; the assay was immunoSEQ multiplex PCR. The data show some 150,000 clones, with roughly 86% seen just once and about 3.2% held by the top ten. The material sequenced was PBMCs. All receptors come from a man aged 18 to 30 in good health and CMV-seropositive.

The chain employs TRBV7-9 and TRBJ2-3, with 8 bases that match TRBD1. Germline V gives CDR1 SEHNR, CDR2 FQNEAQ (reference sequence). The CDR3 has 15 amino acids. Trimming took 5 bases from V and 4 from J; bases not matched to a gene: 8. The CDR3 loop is CASSNDRGPPDTQYF. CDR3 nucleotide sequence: TGTGCCAGCAGCAACGACAGGGGTCCCCCAGATACGCAGTATTTT. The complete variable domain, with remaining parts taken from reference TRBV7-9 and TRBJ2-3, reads DTGVSQNPRHKITKRGQNVTFRCDPISEHNRLYWYRQTLGQGPEFLTYFQNEAQLEKSRLLSDRFSAERPKGSFSTLEIQRTEQGDSAMYLCASSNDRGPPDTQYFGPGTRLTVL.

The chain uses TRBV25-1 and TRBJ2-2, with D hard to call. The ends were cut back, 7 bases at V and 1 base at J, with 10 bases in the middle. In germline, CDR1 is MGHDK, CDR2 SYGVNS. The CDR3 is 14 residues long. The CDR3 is CASTHSGNTGELFF. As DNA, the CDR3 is TGTGCCAGCACCCATTCGGGGAACACCGGGGAGCTGTTTTTT.

CDR3 in amino acids: CASSPLAVSF. The CDR3 DNA follows: TGTGCCAGCAGCCCTCTCGCGGTGTCCTTC. V and J are TRBV21-1 and TRBJ2-7; the table's D call TRBD2 went unverified against the DNA. TRBV21-1 is noted as a pseudogene. This CDR3 contains 10 residues.

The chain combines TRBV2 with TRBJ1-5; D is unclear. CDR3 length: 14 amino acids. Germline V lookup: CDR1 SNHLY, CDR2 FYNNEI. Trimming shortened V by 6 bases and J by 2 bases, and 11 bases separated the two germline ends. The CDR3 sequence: CASRGLRGNQPQHF. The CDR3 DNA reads TGTGCCAGCAGGGGTCTGAGGGGCAATCAGCCCCAGCATTTT. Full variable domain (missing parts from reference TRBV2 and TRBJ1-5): EPEVTQTPSHQVTQMGQEVILRCVPISNHLYFYWYRQILGQKVEFLVSFYNNEISEKSEIFDDQFSVERPDGSNFTLKIRSTKLEDSAMYFCASRGLRGNQPQHFGDGTRLSIL.